These 17 T cell receptor beta chains were all obtained from the same sample, sequenced in a study of CD8 T cells in Susac syndrome. Reverse transcription of roughly 0.5 to 1 ug RNA was performed with random hexamers. TCRdb analysed the immunoSEQ multiplex PCR reads with MiXCR anew, one entry per CDR3 protein. This table has about 290,000 distinct CDR3 sequences, over 75% appearing once. Material: CD8+ T cells from PBMCs. The receptors shown here come from a human donor with multiple sclerosis.

This chain joins TRBV4-3 and TRBJ2-3, with D possibly TRBD2 on 6 matching bases. There are 16 residues in the CDR3. V was cut by 4 bases and J by 3 bases, with 17 bases left in between. Germline loops: CDR1 LGHNA, CDR2 YSLEER. CDR3 coding DNA: TGCGCCAGCAGCCGCATATCGGGAGTGATAACAGATACGCAGTATTTT. Translation: CASSRISGVITDTQYF.

This clonotype was counted a single time. The chain links TRBV24-1 to TRBJ2-7; tentatively, D is TRBD2 (5 bases). V was clipped by 9 bases and J by 0 bases, with 17 bases between them. The CDR3 length is 15 residues. Germline V gene data show CDR1 as KGHDR and CDR2 as SFDVKD. The CDR3 loop is CATRRVVQSSYEQYF. The CDR3 DNA is TGTGCCACCCGGCGGGTAGTACAAAGCTCCTACGAGCAGTACTTC.

V is TRBV30 and J is TRBJ2-7; D is undetermined. The CDR3 spans 15 residues. Trimming removed 0 bases from V and 1 base from J, with 13 bases in between. Germline CDR1 GTSNPN, CDR2 SVGIG (reference sequence). The CDR3 bases are TGTGCCTGGAGTGTTCCTTTGTTGGGATCCTACGAGCAGTACTTC. This sequence encodes CAWSVPLLGSYEQYF.

This rearrangement joins TRBV12-3 or TRBV12-4 to TRBJ2-7; possibly TRBD1 or TRBD2 for D (6 bases each). This CDR3 comprises 14 residues. V was clipped by 8 bases and J by 2 bases, with 16 bases between them. The CDR3 loop is CASAGTPGAYEQYF. In nucleotides, the CDR3 is TGTGCCAGCGCCGGGACACCGGGGGCCTACGAGCAGTACTTC.

The chain carries TRBV24-1 and TRBJ2-2; D unresolved. The V gene's germline CDR1 is KGHDR and CDR2 SFDVKD. This CDR3 contains 14 residues. V was clipped by 5 bases and J by 0 bases, with 6 bases between them. In DNA, the CDR3 is TGTGCCACCAGTGCGCGAGCGAACACCGGGGAGCTGTTTTTT. Protein: CATSARANTGELFF.

This chain connects TRBV6-2 or TRBV6-3 to TRBJ2-3; maybe TRBD1 (6 bases). The CDR3 runs 15 residues. The germline V gene encodes CDR1 MNHEY and CDR2 SVGEGT. Trimming shortened V by 7 bases and J by 2 bases, and 16 bases separated the two germline ends. This chain's CDR3 is CASIARDTVTDTQYF. CDR3 in DNA: TGTGCCAGCATCGCTCGGGACACAGTCACAGATACGCAGTATTTT.

In its sample, this clonotype was seen once. This rearrangement joins TRBV12-3 or TRBV12-4 to TRBJ1-5; D call uncertain. The CDR3 contains 14 residues. Between the trimmed V and J ends, which lost 1 base and 6 bases, there was a span of 10 bases. As DNA, the CDR3 is TGTGCCAGCAGTTTAGGAGGGAGAAGTCAGCCCCAGCATTTT. Its protein product is CASSLGGRSQPQHF.

This rearrangement joins TRBV27 to TRBJ2-1; TRBD2 is a possible D gene (6 bases). This CDR3 region has 13 residues. Trimming pared 5 bases from V and 7 bases from J, leaving 12 bases between. Germline V CDR1 and CDR2: MNHEY, SMNVEV (reference sequence). The CDR3 here is CASSGGPGNEQFF. As DNA, the CDR3 is TGTGCCAGCAGTGGAGGGCCTGGTAATGAGCAGTTCTTC.

The chain joins TRBV23-1 to TRBJ1-5; unclear D gene. TRBV23-1 is classed as an ORF, of uncertain function. The ends were cut back, 0 bases at V and 0 bases at J, with 18 bases in the middle. The CDR3 extends over 19 amino acids. The CDR3 DNA sequence: TGCGCCAGCAGTCAATCTTGGAGCCCCTTATCATATAGCAATCAGCCCCAGCATTTT. As protein: CASSQSWSPLSYSNQPQHF.

V usage is TRBV4-3 and J usage is TRBJ2-1; D possibly corresponds to TRBD2 (6 bases). The CDR3 is 17 amino acids. Germline assignment: CDR1 LGHNA and CDR2 YSLEER. Between the trimmed V and J ends, which lost 0 bases and 0 bases, there was a span of 12 bases. CDR3 in amino acids: CASSQDWYGGSYNEQFF. CDR3 nucleotide sequence: TGCGCCAGCAGCCAAGATTGGTACGGGGGCTCCTACAATGAGCAGTTCTTC.

This chain links TRBV6-2 or TRBV6-3 with TRBJ2-6; D might be TRBD2 (6 bases). This CDR3 is built from 16 residues. V dropped 6 bases and J dropped 0 bases, with 12 bases sitting between them. Germline assignment: CDR1 MNHEY and CDR2 SVGEGT. CDR3 nucleotide sequence: TGTGCCAGCAGCCCTATCGGGGGCTCTGGGGCCAACGTCCTGACTTTC. It yields the protein CASSPIGGSGANVLTF.

In the case of this clonotype: The junction departs from germline at one end; a sequencing error may be responsible. This chain connects TRBV12-3 or TRBV12-4 to TRBJ2-7; 12 bases fit TRBD2. The CDR3 length is 14 residues. CDR3 nucleotides: TGTGCCAGCAGTCTAGCGGGAGGGCCGGTCGAGCAGTACTTC. It yields the protein CASSLAGGPVEQYF.

V is TRBV5-4 and J is TRBJ2-7; 15 positions match TRBD2. The CDR3 covers 18 residues. Germline values: CDR1 SGHNT, CDR2 YYREEE (reference sequence). V trimming: 1 base; J trimming: 0 bases; junction bases outside the gene matches: 5. This CDR3 is CASSLRTSGRVYSYEQYF. The CDR3 nucleotides read TGTGCCAGCAGCTTGAGGACTAGCGGGAGGGTTTACTCCTACGAGCAGTACTTC.

The V gene is TRBV9, the J gene TRBJ2-1; D ambiguous. V lost 4 bases and J 10 bases, leaving 12 bases between the germline ends. The CDR3 spans 12 residues. In germline, CDR1 is SGDLS, CDR2 YYNGEE. The CDR3 nucleotides read TGTGCCAGCAGCAACCTCTCGGGCGAGCAGTTCTTC. This gives the protein CASSNLSGEQFF.

V is TRBV9 and J is TRBJ2-7, with a weak D call TRBD1 (5 bases). The V end was cut by 2 bases, the J end by 0 bases, with 9 bases between. Germline values: CDR1 SGDLS, CDR2 YYNGEE. The CDR3 loop spans 14 amino acids. The CDR3 loop reads CASSVGDSSYEQYF. The CDR3 region has the DNA TGTGCCAGCAGCGTCGGAGACAGCTCCTACGAGCAGTACTTC.

The CDR3 here is CASSQGVSEAFF. Written as DNA, the CDR3 is TGCGCCAGCAGCCAAGGGGTATCTGAAGCTTTCTTT. The chain joins TRBV4-3 to TRBJ1-1; D not resolved. Trimming cost V 1 base and J 6 bases, with 6 bases left between them. The CDR3 is 12 residues long. Germline values: CDR1 LGHNA, CDR2 YSLEER.

The chain has TRBV5-1 and TRBJ2-3; TRBD2 aligns across 7 bases. Germline V gene sequence: CDR1 SGHRS, CDR2 YFSETQ. Losses at the gene ends were 4 bases for V and 2 bases for J; bases not matched to a gene: 10. The CDR3 covers 16 residues. The CDR3 DNA is TGCGCCAGCAGCCAACGACTAGCTGGGTCCACAGATACGCAGTATTTT. This translates into CASSQRLAGSTDTQYF.